This paragraph reports one T cell receptor (beta chain). Antigen: not known. This sample is part of a study of neurological immune-mediated disorders. The germline V gene encodes CDR1 LNHNV and CDR2 YYDKDF (reference sequence). The CDR3 has 12 residues. General study results and limits: HTLV-1-associated myelopathy showed the most TCR clonal expansion; multiple sclerosis the least, below healthy controls.

5'RACE with 10-nucleotide random UMIs produced the cDNA. MiXCR, applied by TCRdb to the 5' RACE reads, yields one record per CDR3 protein. Seen here are tens of thousands of distinct CDR3 sequences, 4.5% to 7% observed once, and the top ten hold roughly 2%. Among the participants, healthy controls were blood bank volunteers in Maryland, USA. J is TRBJ2-5 and V is TRBV15; a possible D gene is TRBD2 (6 bases). Source material: CD4+ T cells from blood. The TCR sequence derives from a woman between 45 and 60 years old in good health. Written as DNA, the CDR3 is TGTGACACGCGGAGGGCGGCGGAGACCCAGTACTTC. Translated, it gives CDTRRAAETQYF.